This is a list of T cell receptor beta chains from one sample in a study of T-cell memory formation after mild COVID-19. TCRdb called the 5' RACE reads again in MiXCR, with one record for every CDR3 protein. This sample has about 360,000 distinct CDR3 sequences, with approximately 15% found just once. Input material: PBMCs or a T cell subset sorted from them (not recorded which). The receptors derive from a young man who had mild COVID-19 (a few samples of this study predate the infection). Cell type and time point are not known. The CDR3 runs from the conserved cysteine through the conserved F or W. A D gene is named only where the DNA matches it firmly. Clone size is shown for a subset of rows, as once, few, many or a class of expanded clone.

V,size,J,D,DNA,CDR3
TRBV6-2/TRBV6-3,few,TRBJ2-5,TRBD2,TGTGCCAGCAGTTTAGCGGGGGTGGATGAGACCCAGTACTTC,CASSLAGVDETQYF
TRBV20-1,-,TRBJ2-3,-,TGCAGTGCTAGCGGGAGCACAAATACGCAGTATTTT,CSASGSTNTQYF
TRBV5-1,-,TRBJ2-5,TRBD1,TGCGCCAGCAGCTGGGGACAGGCTGAGGAGACCCAGTACTTC,CASSWGQAEETQYF
TRBV6-2/TRBV6-3,few,TRBJ1-2,-,TGTGCCAGCAGCCTACCTCGGCACGGCGATTTGGGCTATGGCTACACCTTC,CASSLPRHGDLGYGYTF
TRBV6-1,-,TRBJ1-5,-,TGTGCCAGCAACTGGGACCTTTCTCAGCCCCAGCATTTT,CASNWDLSQPQHF
TRBV20-1,-,TRBJ2-5,-,TGCAGTGCGAGTAGGACAGACCCTGGTTGGGAGACCCAGTACTTC,CSASRTDPGWETQYF
TRBV9,few,TRBJ2-1,-,TGTGCCAGCAGCGTATCGACCGGGACCAGGAGCTACAATGAGCAGTTCTTC,CASSVSTGTRSYNEQFF
TRBV3-1,-,TRBJ1-2,-,TGTGCCAGCAGCGTTCGGACAGTCCCGTATGGCTACACCTTC,CASSVRTVPYGYTF
TRBV7-2,-,TRBJ1-2,-,TGTGCCAGCAGCTTCGGGGGTCTGGGCTATGGCTACACCTTC,CASSFGGLGYGYTF
TRBV5-1,many,TRBJ2-2,-,TGCGCCAGCAGCTTGGCAGGGACCGGGGAGCTGTTTTTT,CASSLAGTGELFF
TRBV7-6,-,TRBJ2-7,-,TGTGCCAGCAGCGAAGGTAGCAGGCCTGGCTCCTACGAGCAGTACTTC,CASSEGSRPGSYEQYF
TRBV4-2,-,TRBJ1-1,TRBD1,TGTGCCAGCAGCCAAGATAACAGGGGGGACACTGAAGCTTTCTTT,CASSQDNRGDTEAFF
TRBV15,-,TRBJ1-5,-,TGTGCCACCAGCAGAGATCGGGGGGATCAGCCCCAGCATTTT,CATSRDRGDQPQHF
TRBV2,-,TRBJ2-5,-,TGTGCCAGCAGTGCTGAGGGATGGAAAGAGACCCAGTACTTC,CASSAEGWKETQYF
TRBV14,many,TRBJ1-5,-,TGTGCCAGCAGCCAAGATAGCAATCAGCCCCAGCATTTT,CASSQDSNQPQHF
TRBV12-3/TRBV12-4,-,TRBJ2-5,-,TGTGCCAGCAGGCCGTGGTTGGACGCCTCCCCAGAGACCCAGTACTTC,CASRPWLDASPETQYF
TRBV7-9,-,TRBJ2-5,-,TGTGCCAGCCGTAGGATAGTTCAAGAGACCCAGTACTTC,CASRRIVQETQYF
TRBV18,few,TRBJ1-2,-,TGTGCCAGCTCACCTGATAGGTCGTACTATGGCTACACCTTC,CASSPDRSYYGYTF
TRBV20-1,-,TRBJ2-5,-,TGCAGCCGGAGAGGGGGATGGGGGGAGACCCAGTACTTC,CSRRGGWGETQYF
TRBV20-1,-,TRBJ2-3,-,TGCAGTGCGCATGGGAAGGGGGTAGATACGCAGTATTTT,CSAHGKGVDTQYF
TRBV7-9,few,TRBJ1-1,TRBD1,TGTGCCAGCAGCGTAAACAGGGGGCAGGACACTGAAGCTTTCTTT,CASSVNRGQDTEAFF
TRBV12-3/TRBV12-4,many,TRBJ2-5,TRBD1,TGTGCCAGCCGTACAGGGGTAGTAGCAGAGACCCAGTACTTC,CASRTGVVAETQYF
TRBV2,many,TRBJ1-4,-,TGTGCCAGCAGTGATCCCCTGTGGTTCCGAACTAATGAAAAACTGTTTTTT,CASSDPLWFRTNEKLFF
TRBV9,-,TRBJ2-7,TRBD1,TGTGCCAGCAGCAAAGGGGGCAGGGGAACCTTCTACGAGCAGTACTTC,CASSKGGRGTFYEQYF
TRBV4-2,-,TRBJ1-6,-,TGTGCCAGCAGCCAAGACTTGACCTATAATTCACCCCTCCACTTT,CASSQDLTYNSPLHF
TRBV19,few,TRBJ2-1,TRBD1,TGTGCCAGTGCAAGTCAGGGGGTCGGTGAGCAGTTCTTC,CASASQGVGEQFF
TRBV5-1,many,TRBJ2-1,-,TGCGCCAGCAGCCTGAGAGAGAATGAGCAGTTCTTC,CASSLRENEQFF
TRBV12-3/TRBV12-4,-,TRBJ2-5,-,TGTGCCAGCAGCCCCGGTGGACAGAAGATCCAAGAGACCCAGTACTTC,CASSPGGQKIQETQYF
TRBV5-4,-,TRBJ1-2,-,TGTGCCAGCAGTTCGGCCAGGGGCTATGGCTACACCTTC,CASSSARGYGYTF
TRBV7-9,-,TRBJ1-1,-,TGTGCCAGCAGCCAATCACAGGCCAACACTGAAGCTTTCTTT,CASSQSQANTEAFF
TRBV12-3/TRBV12-4,-,TRBJ2-2,-,TGTGCCAGCAGTAGCCCCGGGGCAACGAACACCGGGGAGCTGTTTTTT,CASSSPGATNTGELFF
TRBV5-1,many,TRBJ2-3,TRBD1,TGCGCCAGCAGCCAGGACAGGGGGCGGGATACGCAGTATTTT,CASSQDRGRDTQYF
TRBV15,few,TRBJ2-7,-,TGTGCCACCAGCAGAGATCCACTCAGGGGACTACGACCCTACGAGCAGTACTTC,CATSRDPLRGLRPYEQYF
TRBV24-1,-,TRBJ2-1,-,TGTGCCACCAGTGACCCGAGCGCTGACTCCTACAATGAGCAGTTCTTC,CATSDPSADSYNEQFF
TRBV7-2,few,TRBJ1-6,TRBD1,TGTGCCAGCAGCTTAGAACAGGGGGCCTCACCCCTCCACTTT,CASSLEQGASPLHF
TRBV4-3,few,TRBJ1-3,-,TGCGCCAGTGGTGTCAGCTCTGGAAACACCATATATTTT,CASGVSSGNTIYF
TRBV5-1,-,TRBJ2-3,TRBD2,TGCGCCAGCAGCCCGGGACTAGCCGTCACAGATACGCAGTATTTT,CASSPGLAVTDTQYF
TRBV20-1,few,TRBJ2-7,-,TGCAGTGCTAGTACCCCCCGGGGGCAGTACTTC,CSASTPRGQYF
TRBV9,few,TRBJ2-5,-,TGTGCCAGCAGCGTAACCGGGGGAAGGGTGGAGACCCAGTACTTC,CASSVTGGRVETQYF
TRBV10-3,-,TRBJ1-1,-,TGTGCCATCAGCCTCAAGAACACTGAAGCTTTCTTT,CAISLKNTEAFF
TRBV6-4,many,TRBJ2-3,TRBD2,TGTGCCAGCAGTGCTAGCGGGGGGGCAGATACGCAGTATTTT,CASSASGGADTQYF
TRBV6-6,few,TRBJ1-6,-,TGTGCCAGCAGTAACCGACAGGCCAGCTCCTATAATTCACCCCTCCACTTT,CASSNRQASSYNSPLHF
TRBV10-3,few,TRBJ1-2,TRBD1,TGTGCCATCAGCGGTACAGGGGACAGGGGCTACACCTTC,CAISGTGDRGYTF
TRBV7-2,few,TRBJ2-6,-,TGTGCCAGCAGCTTTCGAACTGGGGCCAACGTCCTGACTTTC,CASSFRTGANVLTF